A single sample gave rise to the 28 T cell receptor beta chains below, sequenced in a study of blood T cell repertoires in COVID-19. TCRdb's copy holds only in-frame clones and misses some; the assay was immunoSEQ multiplex PCR. The sample has 250,000 to 350,000 clones, 80% to 90% seen once. Sequencing was performed on peripheral blood. Receptor source: a woman aged 45-65 years with acute or convalescent COVID-19.

The chain couples TRBV19 to TRBJ2-2; no clear D gene. The CDR3 runs 13 residues. CDR1 LNHDA and CDR2 SQIVND come from the germline V gene (reference sequence). V was clipped by 1 base and J by 4 bases, with 4 bases between them. The chain's CDR3 is CASSIAGTGELFF. CDR3 in DNA: TGTGCCAGTAGTATAGCAGGCACCGGGGAGCTGTTTTTT. The variable domain in full, completed from reference TRBV19 and TRBJ2-2, reads DGGITQSPKYLFRKEGQNVTLSCEQNLNHDAMYWYRQDPGQGLRLIYYSQIVNDFQKGDIAEGYSVSREKKESFPLTVTSAQKNPTAFYLCASSIAGTGELFFGEGSRLTVL.

The chain joins TRBV5-1 to TRBJ2-1, with 10 nucleotides matching TRBD2. J lost 0 bases, V lost 1 base, and 7 bases had no gene match. The germline V gene encodes CDR1 SGHRS and CDR2 YFSETQ. The CDR3 has 18 amino acids. The CDR3 protein is CASSLISGRILSYNEQFF. The CDR3 bases are TGCGCCAGCAGCTTGATTAGCGGGAGGATCCTCTCCTACAATGAGCAGTTCTTC.

This chain connects TRBV12-3 or TRBV12-4 to TRBJ2-5, with D maybe TRBD2 (6 bases). V gave up 1 base and J gave up 7 bases, with 10 bases separating them. The CDR3 runs to 13 residues. The CDR3 spells CASSLGEEGTQYF. In nucleotides, the CDR3 is TGTGCCAGCAGTTTAGGCGAGGAGGGGACCCAGTACTTC.

The V gene is TRBV21-1, the J gene TRBJ2-4; the table's TRBD1 call for D was not verified on the DNA. TRBV21-1 is assigned pseudogene status. The CDR3 is 17 residues long. The CDR3 sequence is CASSKRGRGQTKNIQYF. Here the CDR3 DNA reads TGTGCCAGCAGCAAAAGGGGAAGAGGACAAACCAAAAACATTCAGTACTTC.

The chain employs TRBV19 and TRBJ2-2, with TRBD1 matching 7 bases. The CDR3 sequence is 14 residues long. J was trimmed by 1 base and V by 5 bases; bases with no gene match: 1. Germline V gene lookup returns CDR1 LNHDA and CDR2 SQIVND (reference sequence). The CDR3 DNA sequence: TGTGCCAGTAGTCAGGGGGTGAACACCGGGGAGCTGTTTTTT. This encodes CASSQGVNTGELFF.

This clone was seen once. The V gene is TRBV7-2, the J gene TRBJ2-1, with 7 nucleotides matching TRBD1. The CDR3 has 16 amino acids. Looked up from germline, CDR1 is SGHTA and CDR2 is FQGNSA. V was clipped by 6 bases and J by 1 base; unmatched bases: 9. Here the CDR3 DNA reads TGTGCCAGCAGTATACAGGGGCAAACTTCCTACAATGAGCAGTTCTTC. It codes for CASSIQGQTSYNEQFF. Drawing the rest from reference TRBV7-2 and TRBJ2-1, the complete variable domain is GAGVSQSPSNKVTEKGKDVELRCDPISGHTALYWYRQSLGQGLEFLIYFQGNSAPDKSGLPSDRFSAERTGGSVSTLTIQRTQQEDSAVYLCASSIQGQTSYNEQFFGPGTRLTVL.

As to this clone: This may come from a read error, since a much larger clone is one base off. Other nucleotide sequences in the sample specify the same CDR3. The chain carries TRBV14 and TRBJ1-2; D gene unclear. The V end was cut by 1 base, the J end by 4 bases, with 4 bases between. The germline gives CDR1 SGHDN, CDR2 FVKESK. The CDR3 length is 12 residues. The CDR3 reads CASSQASYGYTF. The CDR3 DNA follows: TGTGCCAGCAGCCAAGCTAGCTATGGCTACACCTTC.

The gene calls are TRBV7-2 and TRBJ1-4; D gene uncertain. This CDR3 spans 15 amino acids. V lost 4 bases and J lost 4, with 13 bases in between. CDR1 is SGHTA, CDR2 FQGNSA, per germline. The CDR3 nucleotides are TGTGCCAGCAGCTCCCGGGGTGTAGGTAATGAAAAACTGTTTTTT. Translated, it gives CASSSRGVGNEKLFF.

On this clone: A much larger clonotype is one base distant, so this may be a read error. The sample carries other DNA sequences with the same CDR3. The chain is built from TRBV18 and TRBJ1-1; 8 nucleotides match TRBD1. CDR1 is KGHSH and CDR2 is LQKENI in the germline V gene. J lost 1 base, V lost 0 bases, and 1 base had no gene match. This CDR3 is built from 15 residues. CDR3 residues: CASSPPGTGNTEAFF. In DNA, the CDR3 is TGTGCCAGCTCACCACCCGGGACAGGGAACACTGAAGCTTTCTTT.

This sequence joins TRBV18 and TRBJ2-7; no clear D gene. The germline V gene has CDR1 KGHSH and CDR2 LQKENI. Trimming cost V 5 bases and J 3 bases, with 14 bases left between them. The CDR3 covers 14 residues. CDR3 sequence: CASSISYSRYEQYF. CDR3 DNA: TGTGCCAGCTCAATCTCCTACAGTCGCTACGAGCAGTACTTC.

In its sample, this clone was seen once. The CDR3 is CASRFDSLNTGELFF. CDR3 nucleotides: TGTGCCAGCAGATTCGACTCGCTGAACACCGGGGAGCTGTTTTTT. V is TRBV6-5 and J is TRBJ2-2; D not certain. The germline gives CDR1 MNHEY, CDR2 SVGAGI. V shed 6 bases and J shed 1 base, with 12 bases lying between them. CDR3 length: 15 amino acids.

J is TRBJ1-5 and V is TRBV4-1; 7 bases line up with TRBD1. The trim removed 1 base at V and 4 bases at J, leaving 7 bases unmatched. CDR1 and CDR2 from the germline V gene are MGHRA and YSYEKL. The CDR3 extends over 16 amino acids. In nucleotides, the CDR3 is TGCGCCAGCAGCCAAGGGAGGGGGCTGGGAAATCAGCCCCAGCATTTT. Translating gives CASSQGRGLGNQPQHF.

This sequence joins TRBV5-8 and TRBJ1-6; D possibly corresponds to TRBD1 (6 bases). Germline V gene sequence: CDR1 SGHTS, CDR2 YDEGEE. The CDR3 length is 14 residues. Trimming took 3 bases from V and 9 from J, leaving 13 bases between them. In nucleotides, the CDR3 is TGTGCCAGCAGCTCCGAGGACAGAGTTTCACCCCTCCACTTT. This gives the protein CASSSEDRVSPLHF.

This clone was observed a handful of times. This CDR3 is CASSSFVSGNTIYF. The CDR3 DNA reads as TGTGCCAGCAGTTCGTTCGTTTCTGGAAACACCATATATTTT. The chain carries TRBV13 and TRBJ1-3; D not certain. Germline lookup yields CDR1 PRHDT and CDR2 FYEKMQ (reference sequence). The CDR3 contains 14 residues. The V gene lost 6 bases and the J gene lost 1 base, with 10 bases spanning the gap.

The chain employs TRBV30 and TRBJ1-4; 8 bases agree with TRBD1. The CDR3 consists of 15 residues. Germline CDR1 and CDR2: GTSNPN and SVGIG (reference sequence). V gave up 5 bases and J gave up 8 bases; unmatched junction bases: 13. In DNA, the CDR3 is TGTGCCTGGGCCCGCACAGGGGGATTCGGAGAAAAACTGTTTTTT. Amino acid sequence: CAWARTGGFGEKLFF. The whole variable domain, remainder taken from reference TRBV30 and TRBJ1-4, is SQTIHQWPATLVQPVGSPLSLECTVEGTSNPNLYWYRQAAGRGLQLLFYSVGIGQISSEVPQNLSASRPQDRQFILSSKKLLLSDSGFYLCAWARTGGFGEKLFFGSGTQLSVL.

CDR3 protein: CASSLAGGRANEKLFF. The CDR3 nucleotides read TGTGCCAGCAGCTTGGCCGGGGGACGGGCTAATGAAAAACTGTTTTTT. This sequence joins TRBV5-6 and TRBJ1-4, with a possible D match to TRBD1 (5 bases). Trimming removed 0 bases from V and 3 bases from J, with 12 bases in between. CDR1 and CDR2 from the germline V gene are SGHDT and YYEEEE. The CDR3 is 16 amino acids.

V gene TRBV4-1 combines with J gene TRBJ2-5; 9 bases map to TRBD1. Germline CDR1 MGHRA, CDR2 YSYEKL. The CDR3 runs 14 residues. After removal of 4 bases from V and 3 bases from J, the junction contained 3 bases not matched to a gene. For the CDR3, the DNA is TGCGCCAGCAGCCTAAGGACAGGGGAAGAGACCCAGTACTTC. Translating gives CASSLRTGEETQYF.

This chain connects TRBV7-9 to TRBJ1-2; unclear D gene. CDR1 SEHNR and CDR2 FQNEAQ come from the germline V gene (reference sequence). The CDR3 totals 14 residues. V was trimmed by 5 bases and J by 4 bases, leaving 14 bases between them. The CDR3 region has the DNA TGTGCCAGCAGCCTTTATGAGGGATCCTATGGCTACACCTTC. Translated: CASSLYEGSYGYTF.

The chain couples TRBV7-2 to TRBJ2-1; 7 nucleotides match TRBD2. The junction had 6 bases not matched to a gene; V was cut back by 1 base and J by 0 bases. Germline V lookup: CDR1 SGHTA, CDR2 FQGNSA. CDR3 length: 17 residues. The CDR3 here is CASSLVGASGSYNEQFF. As DNA, the CDR3 is TGTGCCAGCAGCTTAGTTGGGGCTAGCGGCTCCTACAATGAGCAGTTCTTC.

The chain carries TRBV19 and TRBJ1-5; TRBD1 is a possible D gene (6 bases). CDR1 and CDR2 from the germline V gene are LNHDA and SQIVND (reference sequence). V lost 4 bases and J lost 7, with 11 bases in between. The CDR3 runs to 13 residues. DNA for the CDR3: TGTGCCAGTAGTAACTTCAGGGGCCAGCCCCAGCATTTT. Translation: CASSNFRGQPQHF. Variable domain in full (rest from reference TRBV19 and TRBJ1-5): DGGITQSPKYLFRKEGQNVTLSCEQNLNHDAMYWYRQDPGQGLRLIYYSQIVNDFQKGDIAEGYSVSREKKESFPLTVTSAQKNPTAFYLCASSNFRGQPQHFGDGTRLSIL.

The chain combines TRBV3-1 (or the pseudogene TRBV3-2) with TRBJ1-1; the D gene is possibly TRBD1 (5 bases). CDR1 and CDR2 (germline): LGHDT, YNNKEL (reference sequence). The V end lost 1 base, the J end lost 6 bases, and 30 bases lay between the germline ends. This CDR3 has 20 amino acids. This CDR3 is CASSQGWSVGGRDLIPEAFF. DNA of the CDR3: TGTGCCAGCAGCCAAGGTTGGTCAGTCGGGGGTAGGGATTTGATCCCTGAAGCTTTCTTT.

This clone was recorded a few times. V usage is TRBV5-1 and J usage is TRBJ2-5; TRBD2 aligns across 12 bases. Germline CDR1 reads SGHRS; CDR2 reads YFSETQ. V shed 4 bases and J 5 bases; nucleotides not matched to a gene: 9. The length of the CDR3 is 16 residues. The CDR3 spells CASSQRLAGAGETQYF. CDR3 in DNA: TGCGCCAGCAGCCAAAGACTAGCGGGGGCCGGGGAGACCCAGTACTTC.

The V and J genes are TRBV6-5 and TRBJ1-3; D possibly corresponds to TRBD1 (5 bases). Germline CDR1 and CDR2: MNHEY and SVGAGI. Trimming removed 4 bases at V and 0 bases at J, with 13 bases between. This CDR3 comprises 16 residues. CDR3 residues: CASSSGRRGSGNTIYF. The CDR3 DNA reads as TGTGCCAGCAGTTCGGGACGGAGGGGCTCTGGAAACACCATATATTTT.

The V call is TRBV12-5, the J call TRBJ2-3, with TRBD2 matching over 13 bases. The junction had 7 bases not matched to a gene; V was cut back by 1 base and J by 6 bases. This CDR3 region has 17 residues. Germline assignment: CDR1 LGHNT and CDR2 FRNRAP. In DNA, the CDR3 is TGTGCTAGTGGTTTGGCCAAGACTAGCGGGGGGCGGGATACGCAGTATTTT. This codes for CASGLAKTSGGRDTQYF.

The rearrangement links TRBV28 to TRBJ1-2; D is undetermined. Trimming left V 6 bases short and J 0 bases short, with 14 bases between. This CDR3 comprises 15 residues. CDR1 is MDHEN, CDR2 SYDVKM, per germline. Here the CDR3 DNA reads TGTGCCAGCAGGGTGGGAGGGTCTCCTAACTATGGCTACACCTTC. Encoded protein: CASRVGGSPNYGYTF.

The V and J genes are TRBV12-5 and TRBJ1-1, with no clear D. This CDR3 is built from 13 residues. Germline V CDR1 and CDR2: LGHNT, FRNRAP. V was trimmed by 3 bases and J by 1 base, leaving 6 bases between them. The CDR3 sequence is CASGLSGNTEAFF. The CDR3 coding sequence is TGTGCTAGTGGTTTATCCGGGAACACTGAAGCTTTCTTT.

The chain links TRBV5-1 to TRBJ2-1; D possibly corresponds to TRBD2 (5 bases). Germline V gene lookup returns CDR1 SGHRS and CDR2 YFSETQ. The CDR3 extends over 16 amino acids. V was clipped by 4 bases and J by 5 bases, with 19 bases between them. The CDR3 sequence is CASSPRPSNSNNEQFF. In DNA form, the CDR3 reads TGCGCCAGCAGCCCGAGGCCTAGCAATTCCAACAATGAGCAGTTCTTC.

The genes are TRBV19 and TRBJ2-7, with 9 bases fitting TRBD2. The CDR3 sequence is 17 residues long. Germline CDR1 LNHDA, CDR2 SQIVND (reference sequence). Losses at the gene ends were 0 bases for V and 2 bases for J; bases not matched to a gene: 8. The CDR3 DNA sequence: TGTGCCAGTAGTATAGATCGACCTAGCGGGACCCCCTACGAGCAGTACTTC. This translates into CASSIDRPSGTPYEQYF.